This T cell receptor (beta chain) originates from a study of cytotoxic CD8 clonotypes in ibrutinib-treated CLL. Study-level information: About 25 partial and 2 complete responses; at median roughly 6 years, about 14 remitted, roughly 12 progressed. Overall study findings and caveats: Shared public clonotypes were rare, and on treatment they either got smaller or stayed the same. Clonality was higher at baseline than in age-matched healthy donors and tracked circulating CD8+ T-cell counts. Clonality showed a rise at ibrutinib response that reversed toward baseline at progression.

On this clone: What it binds is unknown.

The protocol was immunoSEQ multiplex PCR, while the TCRdb copy is restricted to in-frame clones and leaves out a portion. This sample has roughly 180,000 clones; more than 80% occur once, and the top ten carry under 5.5%. CDR1 SGHDN and CDR2 FVKESK come from the germline V gene. This CDR3 region has 17 residues. Trimming removed 1 base at V and 4 bases at J, with 18 bases between. Here the sequenced sample was PBMCs, taken after 24 months of ibrutinib treatment. The receptor's source is a human donor with chronic lymphocytic leukemia. The rearrangement uses TRBV14 and TRBJ2-3, with D possibly matching TRBD1 (5 bases). The CDR3 reads CASSQARRSDNADTQYF. For the CDR3, the DNA is TGTGCCAGCAGCCAAGCCCGACGGTCGGACAACGCAGATACGCAGTATTTT.